This TCR beta chain appears in the sequencing data of a study of T cell repertoires in cytomegalovirus infection. Whole-study context: TCR beta signatures that were public indicated CMV infection and matching HLA type.

A remark on this clonotype: Its antigen is unknown.

Overall study findings and caveats: HLA-C-restricted, CMV-specific TCR beta clonotypes were dominant ex vivo. Identification of carriers of CMV plus the relevant HLA was performed using cumulative public TCR beta family frequency.

The germline V gene encodes CDR1 LNHDA and CDR2 SQIVND (reference sequence). Trimming removed 2 bases from V and 1 base from J, with 8 bases in between. The length of the CDR3 is 14 residues. TCRdb reprocessed the reads with MiXCR, giving one entry per CDR3 protein. The table shows approximately 500,000 distinct CDR3 sequences, with approximately 16% occurring only once. This sequence originates from a human donor in good health (CMV status not recorded). Some clones in this sample may be carry-over from other donors' samples. The specimen was CD8+ T cells from PBMCs. V and J are TRBV19 and TRBJ1-1; D is perhaps TRBD1 (5 bases). CDR3 residues: CASSIMGGNTEAFF. The DNA of the CDR3 is TGTGCCAGTAGTATAATGGGGGGGAACACTGAAGCTTTCTTT.